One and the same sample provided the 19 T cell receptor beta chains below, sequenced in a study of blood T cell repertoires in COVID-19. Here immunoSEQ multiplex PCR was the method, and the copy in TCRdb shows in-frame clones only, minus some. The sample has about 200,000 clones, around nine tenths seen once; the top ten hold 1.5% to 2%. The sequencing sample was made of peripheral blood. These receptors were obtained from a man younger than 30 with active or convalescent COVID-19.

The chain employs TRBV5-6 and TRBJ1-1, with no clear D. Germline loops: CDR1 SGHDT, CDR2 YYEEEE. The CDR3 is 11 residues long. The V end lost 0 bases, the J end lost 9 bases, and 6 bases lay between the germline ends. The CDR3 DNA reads TGTGCCAGCAGCTTGGCCGGGAAAGCTTTCTTT. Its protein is CASSLAGKAFF.

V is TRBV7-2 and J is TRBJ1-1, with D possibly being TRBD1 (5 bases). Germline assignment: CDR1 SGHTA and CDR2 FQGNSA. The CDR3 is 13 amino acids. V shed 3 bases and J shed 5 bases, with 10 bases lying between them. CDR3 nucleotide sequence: TGTGCCAGCAGCTTCCCAGGGTTTACTGAAGCTTTCTTT. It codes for CASSFPGFTEAFF. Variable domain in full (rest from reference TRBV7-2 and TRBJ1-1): GAGVSQSPSNKVTEKGKDVELRCDPISGHTALYWYRQSLGQGLEFLIYFQGNSAPDKSGLPSDRFSAERTGGSVSTLTIQRTQQEDSAVYLCASSFPGFTEAFFGQGTRLTVV.

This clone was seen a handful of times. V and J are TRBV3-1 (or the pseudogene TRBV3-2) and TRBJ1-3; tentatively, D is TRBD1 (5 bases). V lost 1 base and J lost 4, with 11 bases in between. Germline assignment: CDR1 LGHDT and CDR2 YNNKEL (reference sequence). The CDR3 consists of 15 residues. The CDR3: CASSQVAGPGNTIYF. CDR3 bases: TGTGCCAGCAGCCAAGTGGCAGGGCCAGGAAACACCATATATTTT.

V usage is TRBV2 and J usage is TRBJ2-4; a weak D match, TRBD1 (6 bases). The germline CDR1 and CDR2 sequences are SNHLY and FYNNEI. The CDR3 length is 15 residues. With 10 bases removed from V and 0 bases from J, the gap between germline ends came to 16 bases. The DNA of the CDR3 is TGTGCCACCACAGGGTTCGGGGTAGCCAAAAACATTCAGTACTTC. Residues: CATTGFGVAKNIQYF.

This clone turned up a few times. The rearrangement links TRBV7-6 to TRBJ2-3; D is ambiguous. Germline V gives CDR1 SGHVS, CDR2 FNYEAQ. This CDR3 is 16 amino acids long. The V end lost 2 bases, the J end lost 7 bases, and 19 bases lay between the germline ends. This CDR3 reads CASSLLPLPRGNTQYF. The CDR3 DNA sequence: TGTGCCAGCAGCTTACTCCCACTACCACGAGGAAATACGCAGTATTTT.

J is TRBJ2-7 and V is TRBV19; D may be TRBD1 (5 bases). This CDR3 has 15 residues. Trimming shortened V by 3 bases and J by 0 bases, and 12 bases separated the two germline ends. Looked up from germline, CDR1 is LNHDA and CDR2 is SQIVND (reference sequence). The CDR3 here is CASSMTALSSYEQYF. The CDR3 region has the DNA TGTGCCAGTAGTATGACAGCGCTGAGCTCCTACGAGCAGTACTTC.

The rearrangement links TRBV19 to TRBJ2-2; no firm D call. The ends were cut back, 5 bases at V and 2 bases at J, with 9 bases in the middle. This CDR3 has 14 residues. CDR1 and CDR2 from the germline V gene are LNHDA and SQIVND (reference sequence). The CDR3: CASSAVRNTGELFF. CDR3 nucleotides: TGTGCCAGTAGTGCCGTCAGAAACACCGGGGAGCTGTTTTTT.

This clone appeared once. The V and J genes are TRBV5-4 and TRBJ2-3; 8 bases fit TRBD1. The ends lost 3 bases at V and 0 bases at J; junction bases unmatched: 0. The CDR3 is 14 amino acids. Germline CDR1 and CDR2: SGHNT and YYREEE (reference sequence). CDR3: CASSWTGSTDTQYF. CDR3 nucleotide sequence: TGTGCCAGCAGCTGGACAGGGAGCACAGATACGCAGTATTTT.

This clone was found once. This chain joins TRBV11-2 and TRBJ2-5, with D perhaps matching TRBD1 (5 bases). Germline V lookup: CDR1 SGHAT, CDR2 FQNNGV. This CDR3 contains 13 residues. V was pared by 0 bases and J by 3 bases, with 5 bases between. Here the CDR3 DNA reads TGTGCCAGCAGCTTAGACAGGGAAGAGACCCAGTACTTC. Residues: CASSLDREETQYF.

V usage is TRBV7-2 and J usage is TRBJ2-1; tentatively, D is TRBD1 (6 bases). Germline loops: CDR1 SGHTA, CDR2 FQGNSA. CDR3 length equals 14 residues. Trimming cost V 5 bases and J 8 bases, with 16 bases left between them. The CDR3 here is CASSQGWVGDEQFF. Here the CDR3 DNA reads TGTGCCAGCAGCCAGGGGTGGGTAGGCGATGAGCAGTTCTTC.

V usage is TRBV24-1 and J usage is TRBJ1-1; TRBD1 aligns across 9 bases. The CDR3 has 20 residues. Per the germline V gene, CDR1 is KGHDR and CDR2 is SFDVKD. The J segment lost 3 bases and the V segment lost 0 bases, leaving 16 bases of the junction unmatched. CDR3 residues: CATSDLRLERDRVLYTEAFF. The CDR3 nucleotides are TGTGCCACCAGTGATTTGCGGCTGGAGAGGGACAGGGTCCTCTACACTGAAGCTTTCTTT.

The CDR3 region is CASSVDRGRNEKLFF. In DNA, the CDR3 is TGTGCCAGCAGCGTAGACAGGGGGCGGAATGAAAAACTGTTTTTT. The V call is TRBV9, the J call TRBJ1-4; TRBD1 agrees at 9 bases. CDR3 length: 15 amino acids. Trimming cost V 0 bases and J 5 bases; bases outside gene matches: 2. Per the germline V gene, CDR1 is SGDLS and CDR2 is YYNGEE.

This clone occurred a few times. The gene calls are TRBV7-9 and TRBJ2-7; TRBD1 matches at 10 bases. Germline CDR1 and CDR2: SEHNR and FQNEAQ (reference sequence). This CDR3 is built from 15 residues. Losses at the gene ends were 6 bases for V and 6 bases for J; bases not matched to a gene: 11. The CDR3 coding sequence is TGTGCCAGCAGGCCTCAGGGACAGGGGAATAGCGAGCAGTACTTC. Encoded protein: CASRPQGQGNSEQYF.

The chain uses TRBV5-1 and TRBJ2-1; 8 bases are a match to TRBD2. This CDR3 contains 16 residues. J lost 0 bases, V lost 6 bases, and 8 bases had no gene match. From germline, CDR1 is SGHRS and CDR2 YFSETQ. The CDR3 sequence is CASTQGSGSSYNEQFF. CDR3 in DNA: TGCGCCAGCACCCAGGGAAGCGGGAGCTCCTACAATGAGCAGTTCTTC.

This CDR3 reads CASSPTGGGPSPLHF. The CDR3 region has the DNA TGTGCCAGCAGCCCGACAGGGGGAGGGCCTTCACCCCTCCACTTT. The genes are TRBV11-2 and TRBJ1-6; TRBD1 agrees at 9 bases. The CDR3 covers 15 residues. Germline assignment: CDR1 SGHAT and CDR2 FQNNGV. V lost 5 bases and J lost 9; bases outside the gene matches: 8.

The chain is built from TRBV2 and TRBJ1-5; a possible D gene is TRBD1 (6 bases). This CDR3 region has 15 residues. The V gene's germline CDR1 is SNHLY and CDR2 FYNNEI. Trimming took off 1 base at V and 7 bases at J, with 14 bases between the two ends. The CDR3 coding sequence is TGTGCCAGCAGTGAAGATATCAGGGGCGGGCAGCCCCAGCATTTT. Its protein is CASSEDIRGGQPQHF.

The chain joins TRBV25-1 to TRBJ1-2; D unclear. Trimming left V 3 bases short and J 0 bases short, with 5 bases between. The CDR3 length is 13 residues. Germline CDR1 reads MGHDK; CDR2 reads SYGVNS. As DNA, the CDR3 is TGTGCCAGCAGTGACCAGTCTAACTATGGCTACACCTTC. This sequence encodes CASSDQSNYGYTF.

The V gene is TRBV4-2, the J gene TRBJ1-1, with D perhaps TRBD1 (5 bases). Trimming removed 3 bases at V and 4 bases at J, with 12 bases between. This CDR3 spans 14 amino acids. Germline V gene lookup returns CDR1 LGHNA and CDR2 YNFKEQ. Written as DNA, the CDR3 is TGTGCCAGCAGCCAGGCGGGGGGGGGCACTGAAGCTTTCTTT. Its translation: CASSQAGGGTEAFF.

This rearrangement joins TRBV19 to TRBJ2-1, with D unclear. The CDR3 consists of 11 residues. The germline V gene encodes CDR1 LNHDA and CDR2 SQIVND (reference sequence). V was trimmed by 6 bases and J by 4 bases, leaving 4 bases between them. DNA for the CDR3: TGTGCCAGTAGACGGTACAATGAGCAGTTCTTC. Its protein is CASRRYNEQFF.